This entry lists 20 T cell receptor beta chains sequenced from one sample in a study of beta chain features in type 1 diabetes. Whole-study findings and limits: Shortening of TCRB CDR3s, moderate but significant, appeared in all four CD4+ subsets of Type 1 diabetes patients.

These receptors have no identified antigens. Of the isolated RNA, all was reverse transcribed, and so the sequenced material was expressed TCRB transcripts. Method: immunoSEQ multiplex PCR; TCRdb's copy keeps in-frame clones and lacks some. In the table there are roughly 100,000 clones, about 26% of which are singletons. Material for sequencing was central memory CD4+ T cells from blood. These receptors all come from a woman under 30 with type 1 diabetes.

This clone was observed a few times. The chain links TRBV15 to TRBJ2-3, with TRBD2 matching over 7 bases. The CDR3 is 16 residues long. The germline V gene has CDR1 LNHNV and CDR2 YYDKDF (reference sequence). Trimming removed 5 bases from V and 6 bases from J; junction bases left unmatched: 14. The CDR3 is CATSPKGGDQMDTQYF. CDR3 DNA sequence: TGTGCCACCAGCCCGAAGGGAGGGGATCAGATGGATACGCAGTATTTT.

This chain joins TRBV5-1 and TRBJ1-4; 8 positions agree with TRBD1. The CDR3 spans 14 residues. Unmatched junction bases numbered 5, after V lost 2 bases and J lost 8 bases. Germline CDR1 SGHRS, CDR2 YFSETQ. The chain's CDR3 is CASSFGQGGEKLFF. The DNA for the CDR3 is TGCGCCAGCAGCTTTGGACAGGGAGGGGAAAAACTGTTTTTT.

This sequence joins TRBV11-2 and TRBJ2-3; D not certain. The CDR3 extends over 14 amino acids. Trimming left V 4 bases short and J 0 bases short, with 8 bases between. Germline V gene data show CDR1 as SGHAT and CDR2 as FQNNGV. CDR3 sequence (DNA): TGTGCCAGCAGCTCTGGGCCGAGCACAGATACGCAGTATTTT. Amino acid sequence: CASSSGPSTDTQYF. The variable domain in full, completed from reference TRBV11-2 and TRBJ2-3, reads EAGVAQSPRYKIIEKRQSVAFWCNPISGHATLYWYQQILGQGPKLLIQFQNNGVVDDSQLPKDRFSAERLKGVDSTLKIQPAKLEDSAVYLCASSSGPSTDTQYFGPGTRLTVL.

This clone was seen a few times. The chain uses TRBV7-9 and TRBJ2-3, with TRBD2 as a possible D gene (7 bases). This CDR3 is built from 17 residues. Trimming shortened V by 5 bases and J by 3 bases, and 21 bases separated the two germline ends. The germline V gene encodes CDR1 SEHNR and CDR2 FQNEAQ (reference sequence). In nucleotides, the CDR3 is TGTGCCAGCAGCCCCCAATGGGGGGGCCGGAGGACAGATACGCAGTATTTT. Translation: CASSPQWGGRRTDTQYF.

This clone turned up a few times. The chain employs TRBV5-1 and TRBJ2-3; D is possibly TRBD2 (6 bases). The CDR3 runs 16 residues. The V end lost 1 base, the J end lost 0 bases, and 12 bases lay between the germline ends. In germline, CDR1 is SGHRS, CDR2 YFSETQ. This CDR3 is CASSLLARSSTDTQYF. CDR3 DNA: TGCGCCAGCAGCTTGCTAGCGAGATCTAGCACAGATACGCAGTATTTT.

This rearrangement joins TRBV18 to TRBJ1-1; 10 positions agree with TRBD1. The CDR3 loop spans 14 amino acids. The V and J ends lost 4 bases and 7 bases, in that order; junction bases with no gene match: 6. Germline CDR1 reads KGHSH; CDR2 reads LQKENI. CDR3 DNA sequence: TGTGCCAGCTCACTCGGGACAGGGGCCCTTGAAGCTTTCTTT. Amino acids: CASSLGTGALEAFF.

V usage is TRBV14 and J usage is TRBJ1-4, with unresolved D. Trimming pared 4 bases from V and 5 bases from J, leaving 14 bases between. The CDR3 covers 15 residues. In germline, CDR1 is SGHDN, CDR2 FVKESK. The DNA of the CDR3 is TGTGCCAGCAGCCGAACGGCCCCGCGGAATGAAAAACTGTTTTTT. Its translation is CASSRTAPRNEKLFF.

This clone showed up just a few times. This rearrangement joins TRBV19 to TRBJ1-1; 8 positions agree with TRBD1. The ends lost 6 bases at V and 1 base at J; junction bases unmatched: 1. The CDR3 is made up of 13 amino acids. In germline, CDR1 is LNHDA, CDR2 SQIVND (reference sequence). CDR3 in DNA: TGTGCCAGTAGGGGGACAGGGAACACTGAAGCTTTCTTT. This encodes CASRGTGNTEAFF.

This chain uses TRBV11-3 with TRBJ2-3; TRBD1 is a possible D gene (6 bases). The CDR3 extends over 15 amino acids. V shed 6 bases and J shed 3 bases, with 16 bases lying between them. In germline, CDR1 is SGHNT, CDR2 YENEEA. CDR3 nucleotides: TGTGCCAGCAGTTTGCAGGGGTCTAATACAGATACGCAGTATTTT. It encodes CASSLQGSNTDTQYF.

There are a few counts of this clone. The chain carries TRBV7-2 and TRBJ2-3, with 12 bases fitting TRBD2. The CDR3 totals 16 residues. V gave up 2 bases and J gave up 5 bases; unmatched junction bases: 5. Germline V gives CDR1 SGHTA, CDR2 FQGNSA. DNA of the CDR3: TGTGCCAGCAGCTTAAGACTAGCGGGAGTCGGAGATACGCAGTATTTT. Translated, it gives CASSLRLAGVGDTQYF.

This clone was observed a handful of times. The V and J genes are TRBV2 and TRBJ1-4; D unresolved. The CDR3 length is 14 residues. Germline loops: CDR1 SNHLY, CDR2 FYNNEI. The ends were cut back, 7 bases at V and 6 bases at J, with 15 bases in the middle. This chain's CDR3 is CASTRTAADEKLFF. The DNA for the CDR3 is TGTGCCAGCACCCGTACGGCTGCGGATGAAAAACTGTTTTTT.

V is TRBV27 and J is TRBJ1-1; 7 nucleotides align to TRBD1. From germline, CDR1 is MNHEY and CDR2 SMNVEV (reference sequence). Trimming removed 4 bases from V and 0 bases from J; junction bases left unmatched: 8. There are 16 residues in the CDR3. CDR3 in DNA: TGTGCCAGCAGTTGGGGGCAGGGACAGATGAACACTGAAGCTTTCTTT. Protein: CASSWGQGQMNTEAFF.

V usage is TRBV29-1 and J usage is TRBJ2-5; 14 nucleotides align to TRBD2. The CDR3 spans 19 residues. V trimming: 2 bases; J trimming: 0 bases; junction bases outside the gene matches: 11. Germline assignment: CDR1 SQVTM and CDR2 ANQGSEA. The CDR3 protein is CSVEMLKTSGREYQETQYF. The CDR3, as DNA: TGCAGCGTTGAAATGTTAAAGACTAGCGGGAGGGAGTACCAAGAGACCCAGTACTTC.

This CDR3 is CASSPGLGFSDTQYF. The CDR3 DNA reads as TGTGCCAGCAGCCCGGGACTAGGGTTTTCAGATACGCAGTATTTT. This chain joins TRBV7-2 and TRBJ2-3, with 8 bases aligning to TRBD2. Germline V lookup: CDR1 SGHTA, CDR2 FQGNSA. After removal of 5 bases from V and 4 bases from J, the junction contained 8 bases not matched to a gene. The CDR3 has 15 amino acids.

The genes are TRBV7-9 and TRBJ1-1, with 10 bases lining up with TRBD1. This CDR3 is 14 amino acids long. J gave up 5 bases and V 3 bases, and 3 bases lay outside the gene matches. The germline gives CDR1 SEHNR, CDR2 FQNEAQ (reference sequence). This CDR3 reads CASSLDRGSTEAFF. CDR3 nucleotides: TGTGCCAGCAGCTTGGACAGGGGGAGTACTGAAGCTTTCTTT.

The sample holds a few counts of this clone. The chain carries TRBV5-1 and TRBJ2-1, with TRBD2 as a possible D gene (6 bases). Germline CDR1 is SGHRS and CDR2 is YFSETQ. V lost 1 base and J 7 bases, leaving 9 bases between the germline ends. CDR3 length: 13 residues. CDR3 DNA: TGCGCCAGCAGCTTGCTGGCGGGGAATGAGCAGTTCTTC. Amino acids: CASSLLAGNEQFF.

This clone appeared a few times. The chain recombines TRBV19 with TRBJ1-5; TRBD1 matches at 7 bases. CDR1 and CDR2 from the germline V gene are LNHDA and SQIVND (reference sequence). This CDR3 has 13 amino acids. Trimming at V came to 7 bases and at J to 2 bases, leaving 2 bases not matched to a gene. In nucleotides, the CDR3 is TGTGCCAGTACAGGGGGTGGCAATCAGCCCCAGCATTTT. It is translated as CASTGGGNQPQHF. The complete variable domain, with remaining parts taken from reference TRBV19 and TRBJ1-5, reads DGGITQSPKYLFRKEGQNVTLSCEQNLNHDAMYWYRQDPGQGLRLIYYSQIVNDFQKGDIAEGYSVSREKKESFPLTVTSAQKNPTAFYLCASTGGGNQPQHFGDGTRLSIL.

In this sample, this clone turned up a few times. The rearrangement uses TRBV28 and TRBJ2-1; TRBD1 aligns across 9 bases. This CDR3 is 17 amino acids long. With 5 bases clipped from V and 8 bases from J, the junction kept 16 bases outside the gene matches. From germline, CDR1 is MDHEN and CDR2 SYDVKM. DNA for the CDR3: TGTGCCAGCAGTCCTGGGGGACAGGGTATTTCGGTTGATGAGCAGTTCTTC. Encoded protein: CASSPGGQGISVDEQFF.

In its sample, this clone was seen a few times. The chain uses TRBV9 and TRBJ2-1, with D possibly being TRBD2 (6 bases). The CDR3 is 16 amino acids. Germline assignment: CDR1 SGDLS and CDR2 YYNGEE. With 5 bases removed from V and 7 bases from J, the gap between germline ends came to 22 bases. This chain's CDR3 is CASSAGRWGLINEQFF. The CDR3 DNA is TGTGCCAGCAGTGCGGGTAGATGGGGACTCATTAATGAGCAGTTCTTC.

J is TRBJ2-5 and V is TRBV5-4; 11 nucleotides line up with TRBD1. The CDR3 sequence is 13 residues long. The V and J ends lost 6 bases and 4 bases, in that order; junction bases with no gene match: 2. Germline V lookup: CDR1 SGHNT, CDR2 YYREEE (reference sequence). The CDR3 protein is CASTGTGGETQYF. In DNA, the CDR3 is TGTGCCAGCACCGGGACAGGGGGAGAGACCCAGTACTTC. Filled out from reference TRBV5-4 and TRBJ2-5, the complete variable domain reads ETGVTQSPTHLIKTRGQQVTLRCSSQSGHNTVSWYQQALGQGPQFIFQYYREEENGRGNFPPRFSGLQFPNYSSELNVNALELDDSALYLCASTGTGGETQYFGPGTRLLVL.